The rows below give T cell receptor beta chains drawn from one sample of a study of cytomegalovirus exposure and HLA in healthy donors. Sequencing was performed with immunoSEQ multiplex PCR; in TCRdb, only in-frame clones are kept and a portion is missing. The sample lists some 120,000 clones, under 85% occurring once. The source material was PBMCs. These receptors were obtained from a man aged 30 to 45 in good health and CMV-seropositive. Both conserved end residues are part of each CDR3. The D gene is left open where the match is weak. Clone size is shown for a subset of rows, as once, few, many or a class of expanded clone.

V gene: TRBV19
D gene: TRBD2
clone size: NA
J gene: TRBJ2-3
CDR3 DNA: TGTGCCAGTAGTCCCGAGACTAGCGGGGGGGGCACAGATACGCAGTATTTT
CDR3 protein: CASSPETSGGGTDTQYF

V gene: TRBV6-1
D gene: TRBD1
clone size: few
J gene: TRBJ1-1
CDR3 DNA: TGTGCCAGCACGAGACAGGGTAATACTGAAGCTTTCTTT
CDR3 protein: CASTRQGNTEAFF

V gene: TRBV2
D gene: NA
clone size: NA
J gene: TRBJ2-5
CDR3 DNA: TGTGCCAGCAGTACCCTAGACGTCGGGACCCAGTACTTC
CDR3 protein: CASSTLDVGTQYF

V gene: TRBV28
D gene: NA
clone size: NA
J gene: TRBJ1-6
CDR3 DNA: TGTGCCAGCAGTCCGGGAGGCTATAATTCACCCCTCCACTTT
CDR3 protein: CASSPGGYNSPLHF

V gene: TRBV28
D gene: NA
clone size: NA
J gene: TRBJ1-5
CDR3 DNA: TGTGCCAGCAGTTTATACGGCAGGGCTAGCAATCAGCCCCAGCATTTT
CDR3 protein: CASSLYGRASNQPQHF

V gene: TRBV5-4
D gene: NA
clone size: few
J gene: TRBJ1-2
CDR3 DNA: TGTGCCAGCAGCTCAGGGAATGGCTACACCTTC
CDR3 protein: CASSSGNGYTF

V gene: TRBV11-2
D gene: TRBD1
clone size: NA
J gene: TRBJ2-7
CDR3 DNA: TGTGCCAGCAGCACCACAGGGGCCTACGAGCAGTACTTC
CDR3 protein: CASSTTGAYEQYF

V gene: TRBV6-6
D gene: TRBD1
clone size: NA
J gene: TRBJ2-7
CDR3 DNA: TGTGCCAGCAGTTACCCGGGACAGGGAAGCCACGAGCAGTACTTC
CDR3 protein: CASSYPGQGSHEQYF

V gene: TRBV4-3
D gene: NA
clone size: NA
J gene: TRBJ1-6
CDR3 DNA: TGCGCCAGCAGCCAAGACGGACCGGGGGGCTATAATTCACCCCTCCACTTT
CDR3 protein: CASSQDGPGGYNSPLHF

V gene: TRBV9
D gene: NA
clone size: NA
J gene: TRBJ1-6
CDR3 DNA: TGTGCCAGCAGCGTAGGTTGGAGGGTGACCTATAATTCACCCCTCCACTTT
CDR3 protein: CASSVGWRVTYNSPLHF

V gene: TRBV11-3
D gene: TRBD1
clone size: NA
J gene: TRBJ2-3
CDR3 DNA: TGTGCCAGCAGCTTAGGGGGACAGGTGGCAGATACGCAGTATTTT
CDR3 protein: CASSLGGQVADTQYF

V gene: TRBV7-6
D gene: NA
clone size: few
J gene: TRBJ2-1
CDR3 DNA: TGTGCCAGCAGCTTTGGCCTTGAGCAGTTCTTC
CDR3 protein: CASSFGLEQFF

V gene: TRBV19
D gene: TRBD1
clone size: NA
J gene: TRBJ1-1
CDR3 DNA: TGTGCCAGTAGCCGAATCGACAGGGTGAACACTGAAGCTTTCTTT
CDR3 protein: CASSRIDRVNTEAFF

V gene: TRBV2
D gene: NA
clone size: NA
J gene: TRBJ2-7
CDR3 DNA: TGTGCCGGCCAAAGTACTGGGCTCGAGCAGTACTTC
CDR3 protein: CAGQSTGLEQYF

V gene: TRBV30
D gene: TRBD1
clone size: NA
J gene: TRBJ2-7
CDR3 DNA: TGTGCCTGGAGCGAGGACAGGGCATACGAGCAGTACTTC
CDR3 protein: CAWSEDRAYEQYF

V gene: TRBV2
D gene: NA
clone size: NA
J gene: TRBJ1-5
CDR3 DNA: TGTGCCAGCGCGGACAGTTATAGCAATCAGCCCCAGCATTTT
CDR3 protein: CASADSYSNQPQHF

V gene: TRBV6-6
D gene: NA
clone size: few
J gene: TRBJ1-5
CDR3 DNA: TGTGCCAGCAGTGAGATGCAGCCCCAGCATTTT
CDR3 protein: CASSEMQPQHF

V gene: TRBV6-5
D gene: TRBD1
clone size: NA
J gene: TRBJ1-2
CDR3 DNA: TGTGCCAGCAGTTACCTAAGGCAGGGGGCGAGTGGCTACACCTTC
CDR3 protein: CASSYLRQGASGYTF

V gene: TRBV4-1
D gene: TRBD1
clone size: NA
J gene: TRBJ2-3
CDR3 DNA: TGCGCCAGCAGCCAACCCGGGACAGGGATTGCAGATACGCAGTATTTT
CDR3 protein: CASSQPGTGIADTQYF

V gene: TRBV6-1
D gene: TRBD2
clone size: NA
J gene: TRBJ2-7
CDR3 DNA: TGTGCCATCGGGAGGGACCGGGACCCGCAGTACTTC
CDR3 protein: CAIGRDRDPQYF

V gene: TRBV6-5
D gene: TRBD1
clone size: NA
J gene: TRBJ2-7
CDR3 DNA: TGTGCCAGCACCCGGGACAGGCTACGCACCTACGAGCAGTACTTC
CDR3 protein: CASTRDRLRTYEQYF

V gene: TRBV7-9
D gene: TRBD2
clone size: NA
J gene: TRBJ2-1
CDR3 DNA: TGTTCCAGCAGCTTGGGGGGGAATGAGCAGTTCTTC
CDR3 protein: CSSSLGGNEQFF

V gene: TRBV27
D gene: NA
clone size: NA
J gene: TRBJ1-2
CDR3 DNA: TGTGCCAGCAGCCTGACAGGTGGGGCATATGGCTACACCTTC
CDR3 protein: CASSLTGGAYGYTF

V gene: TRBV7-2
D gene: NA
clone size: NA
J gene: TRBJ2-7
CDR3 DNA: TGTGCCAGCAGCTTAGATCTTCCCCCCTCCTACGAGCAGTACTTC
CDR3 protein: CASSLDLPPSYEQYF

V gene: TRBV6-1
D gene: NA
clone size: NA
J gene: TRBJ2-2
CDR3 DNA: TGTGCCAGCAGTGAAGCCGGGTCTGAGGCCGGGGAGCTGTTTTTT
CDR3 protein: CASSEAGSEAGELFF

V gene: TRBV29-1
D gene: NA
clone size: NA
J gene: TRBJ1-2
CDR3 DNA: TGCAGCGTTTCGCTAAACTATGGCTACACCTTC
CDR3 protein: CSVSLNYGYTF

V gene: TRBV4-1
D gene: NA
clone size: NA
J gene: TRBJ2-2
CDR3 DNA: TGCGCCAGCAGCCAAGATCGGCCGCGGAGGACCGGGGAGCTGTTTTTT
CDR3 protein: CASSQDRPRRTGELFF

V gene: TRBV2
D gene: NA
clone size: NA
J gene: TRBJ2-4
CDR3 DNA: TGTGCCAGCAGTGCCAACAGCAAAAACATTCAGTACTTC
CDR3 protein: CASSANSKNIQYF

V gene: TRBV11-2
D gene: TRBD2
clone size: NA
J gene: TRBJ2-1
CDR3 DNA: TGTGCCAGTTTAAAAGGTCTAGCGGGGGTGGATGAGCAGTTCTTC
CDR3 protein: CASLKGLAGVDEQFF

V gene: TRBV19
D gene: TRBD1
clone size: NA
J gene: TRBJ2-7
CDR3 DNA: TGTGCCAGTAGTACAACAGGGGGTTCCTACGAGCAGTACTTC
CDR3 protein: CASSTTGGSYEQYF

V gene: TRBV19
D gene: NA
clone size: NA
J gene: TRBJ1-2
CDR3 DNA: TGTGCCAGTAGTACCATCGGGACTGTTGGCTATGGCTACACCTTC
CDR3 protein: CASSTIGTVGYGYTF

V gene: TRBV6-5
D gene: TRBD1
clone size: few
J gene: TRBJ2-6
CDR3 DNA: TGTGCCAGCAGTCTGCGCAGGGGGCCATCCCTCGTCCTGACTTTC
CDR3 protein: CASSLRRGPSLVLTF

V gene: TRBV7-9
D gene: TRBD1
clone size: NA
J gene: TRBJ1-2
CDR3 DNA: TGTGCCAGCAGCTTAGTGGGACAGGGAGCGGGCGGCTACACCTTC
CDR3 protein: CASSLVGQGAGGYTF

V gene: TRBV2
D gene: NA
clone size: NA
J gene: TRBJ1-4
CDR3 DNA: TGTGCCAGCAGTCAAGGGACGGAGGGAAAACTGTTTTTT
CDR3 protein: CASSQGTEGKLFF

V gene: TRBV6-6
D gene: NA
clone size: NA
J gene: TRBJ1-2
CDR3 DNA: TGTGCCAGCAGTTACCCTGACAGGCGGAATGGCTACCCCTTC
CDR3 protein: CASSYPDRRNGYPF

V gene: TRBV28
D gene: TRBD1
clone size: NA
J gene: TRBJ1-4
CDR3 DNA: TGTGCCAGCAGTTTGGGAGACAGGGTGTCTAATGAAAAACTGTTTTTT
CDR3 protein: CASSLGDRVSNEKLFF

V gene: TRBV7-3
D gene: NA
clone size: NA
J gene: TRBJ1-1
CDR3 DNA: TGTGCCAGCAGCAACCGGGTAAACACTGAAGCTTTCTTT
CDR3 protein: CASSNRVNTEAFF

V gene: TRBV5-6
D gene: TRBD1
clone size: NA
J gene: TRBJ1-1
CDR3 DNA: TGTGCCAGAGAAAGGGCAGGGGGCCTCGGATGGGTACACACTGAAGCTTTCTTT
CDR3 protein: CARERAGGLGWVHTEAFF

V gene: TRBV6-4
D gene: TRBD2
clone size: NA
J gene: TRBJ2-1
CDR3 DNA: TGTGCCAGCAGTGGGACTAGCGGGGGGGCCAATGAGCAGTTCTTC
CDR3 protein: CASSGTSGGANEQFF

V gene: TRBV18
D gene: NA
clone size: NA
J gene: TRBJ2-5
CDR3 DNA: TGTGCCAGCTCACCAAATACTAGGAGAGAGACCCAGTACTTC
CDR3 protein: CASSPNTRRETQYF

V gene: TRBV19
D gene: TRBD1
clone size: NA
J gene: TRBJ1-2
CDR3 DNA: TGTGCCAGTAGACGGACAGGGGCGAACAACTATGGCTACCCCTTC
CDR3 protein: CASRRTGANNYGYPF

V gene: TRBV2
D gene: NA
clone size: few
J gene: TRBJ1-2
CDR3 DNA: TGTGCCAGCAGTTACTCTTCGGGGGGCGGCTACACCTTC
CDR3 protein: CASSYSSGGGYTF

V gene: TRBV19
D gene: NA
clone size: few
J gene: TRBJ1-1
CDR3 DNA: TGTGCCAGTCACCTGGGCCCGGGGGAGGTGGCTTTCTTT
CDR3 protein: CASHLGPGEVAFF

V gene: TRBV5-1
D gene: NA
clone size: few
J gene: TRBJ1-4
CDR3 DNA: TGCGCCAGCAGCTTGGGGGGGGACGAAAAACTGTTTTTT
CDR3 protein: CASSLGGDEKLFF

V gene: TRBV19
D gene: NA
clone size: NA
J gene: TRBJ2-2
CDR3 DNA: TGTGCCAGTAGTATCTCGGCAGGGGAACCCGGGGAGCTGTTTTTT
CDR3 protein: CASSISAGEPGELFF

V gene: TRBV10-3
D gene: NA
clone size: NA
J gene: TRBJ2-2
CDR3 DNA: TGTGCCATCAGTGGGACAGCGAACACCGGGGAGCTGTTTTTT
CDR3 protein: CAISGTANTGELFF

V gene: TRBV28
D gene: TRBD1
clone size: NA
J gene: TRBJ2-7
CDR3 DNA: TGTGCCAGCAGTTTATTGGGGGACAGTTACGAGCAGTACTTC
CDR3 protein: CASSLLGDSYEQYF

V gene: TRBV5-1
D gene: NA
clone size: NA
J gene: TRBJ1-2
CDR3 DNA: TGCGCCAGCAGCTCCGATGGGGGCGGTGGCTACACCTTC
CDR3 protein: CASSSDGGGGYTF

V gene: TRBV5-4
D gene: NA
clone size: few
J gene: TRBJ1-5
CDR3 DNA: TGTGCCAGCAGCCCTGACCCGGAGGGTCAGCCCCAGCATTTT
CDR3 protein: CASSPDPEGQPQHF

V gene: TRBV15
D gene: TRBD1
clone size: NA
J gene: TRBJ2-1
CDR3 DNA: TGTGCCACCAGACCGGGACAGGCCTACAATGAGCAGTTCTTC
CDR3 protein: CATRPGQAYNEQFF

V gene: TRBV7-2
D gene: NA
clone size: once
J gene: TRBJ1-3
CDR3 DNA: TGTGCCAGCAGCCCGCAACAGGGCCTTTATGGAAACACCATATATTTT
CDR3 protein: CASSPQQGLYGNTIYF

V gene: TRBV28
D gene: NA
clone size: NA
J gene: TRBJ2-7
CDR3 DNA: TGTGCCAGCAGTCCTCCGCGGGGCTCCTACGAGCAGTACTTC
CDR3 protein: CASSPPRGSYEQYF